The next 15 T cell receptor beta chains were all read from a single sample in a study of blood T cell repertoires in COVID-19. Data came from immunoSEQ multiplex PCR; TCRdb stores just in-frame clones and leaves some out. Of 250,000 to 300,000 clones in the sample, around 86% were seen once. Sequenced: peripheral blood. Receptor source: a man between 18 and 29 years old with active or convalescent COVID-19.

This CDR3 is CASSDRSTDTQYF. CDR3 in DNA: TGTGCCAGCTCGGACAGAAGCACAGATACGCAGTATTTT. The genes are TRBV12-3 or TRBV12-4 and TRBJ2-3, with D tentatively TRBD1 (6 bases). V was clipped by 8 bases and J by 0 bases, with 9 bases between them. The CDR3 has 13 amino acids.

The chain employs TRBV6-2 or TRBV6-3 and TRBJ1-1; 7 bases agree with TRBD1. CDR1 and CDR2 from the germline V gene are MNHEY and SVGEGT. The CDR3 totals 14 residues. V shed 3 bases, J shed 6 bases, and the junction held 7 bases outside the gene matches. CDR3 in amino acids: CASSYGTEGAEAFF. CDR3 bases: TGTGCCAGCAGTTATGGGACAGAGGGGGCTGAAGCTTTCTTT.

The chain carries TRBV6-2 or TRBV6-3 and TRBJ2-1; possibly TRBD1 for D (5 bases). The CDR3 is 13 amino acids. V gave up 2 bases and J gave up 12 bases, with 14 bases separating them. CDR1 and CDR2 (germline): MNHEY, SVGEGT. DNA for the CDR3: TGTGCCAGCAGTTACGAAGACAGAGACGGGCAGTTCTTC. Protein product: CASSYEDRDGQFF.

The V and J genes are TRBV24-1 and TRBJ1-5; TRBD1 agrees at 7 bases. CDR3 length equals 13 residues. CDR1 and CDR2 from the germline V gene are KGHDR and SFDVKD. Trimming took 9 bases from V and 3 from J; bases not matched to a gene: 4. The CDR3 region has the DNA TGTGCCACCCAGGGACAGCACAATCAGCCCCAGCATTTT. Translation gives CATQGQHNQPQHF.

In its sample, this clone was seen a few times. The chain carries TRBV5-1 and TRBJ2-3; D possibly corresponds to TRBD2 (5 bases). The CDR3 length is 16 residues. V lost 0 bases and J lost 8, with 19 bases in between. In germline, CDR1 is SGHRS, CDR2 YFSETQ. CDR3 loop: CASSLEGGRTYGTQYF. The CDR3 DNA is TGCGCCAGCAGCTTGGAAGGTGGCAGGACTTATGGTACGCAGTATTTT.

The chain is built from TRBV29-1 and TRBJ2-3, with TRBD1 matching 10 bases. Trimming cost V 1 base and J 4 bases; bases outside gene matches: 5. The germline V gene has CDR1 SQVTM and CDR2 ANQGSEA. CDR3 length equals 15 residues. This CDR3 is CSVEGGQGGPDTQYF. The DNA for the CDR3 is TGCAGCGTTGAAGGAGGACAGGGGGGCCCAGATACGCAGTATTTT.

This clone was recorded once. CDR3 protein: CASSIGYRGRTDTQYF. The CDR3 nucleotides read TGTGCCAGTAGTATAGGATACAGGGGGCGGACAGATACGCAGTATTTT. The chain carries TRBV19 and TRBJ2-3; 9 bases are a match to TRBD1. This CDR3 spans 16 amino acids. Unmatched junction bases numbered 5, after V lost 1 base and J lost 3 bases. CDR1 and CDR2 (germline): LNHDA, SQIVND (reference sequence).

CDR3 protein: CAWSVHRMEETQYF. CDR3 DNA sequence: TGTGCCTGGAGTGTACATCGGATGGAGGAGACCCAGTACTTC. This sequence joins TRBV30 and TRBJ2-5; D is ambiguous. V lost 0 bases and J lost 5, with 13 bases in between. The V gene's germline CDR1 is GTSNPN and CDR2 SVGIG (reference sequence). CDR3 length equals 14 residues.

The rearrangement links TRBV24-1 to TRBJ1-1, with D possibly TRBD1 on 5 matching bases. The CDR3 covers 16 residues. Germline V gene data show CDR1 as KGHDR and CDR2 as SFDVKD. V was shortened by 5 bases and J by 2 bases, with 17 bases between the two germline ends. CDR3 loop: CATSASPGIGNTEAFF. The CDR3 nucleotides read TGTGCCACCAGTGCCTCTCCAGGGATTGGAAACACTGAAGCTTTCTTT.

The rearrangement uses TRBV7-9 and TRBJ2-3; 10 nucleotides align to TRBD1. Germline V gives CDR1 SEHNR, CDR2 FQNEAQ (reference sequence). CDR3 length: 15 amino acids. The junction had 4 bases not matched to a gene; V was cut back by 3 bases and J by 4 bases. The CDR3 DNA sequence: TGTGCCAGCAGCTTCGGACAGGGGGAGGCAGATACGCAGTATTTT. It is translated as CASSFGQGEADTQYF.

This chain connects TRBV7-3 to TRBJ2-3; weak D call: TRBD2 (5 bases). Trimming took 0 bases from V and 4 from J, leaving 11 bases between them. Germline V gene data show CDR1 as SGHTA and CDR2 as FQGTGA. The CDR3 contains 15 residues. CDR3 nucleotide sequence: TGTGCCAGCAGCTTAACGGGAGCATTGGCAGATACGCAGTATTTT. This encodes CASSLTGALADTQYF.

V gene TRBV5-6 combines with J gene TRBJ2-5; 7 nucleotides agree with TRBD1. With V trimmed by 1 base and J by 2 bases, 5 bases remained unmatched. Germline CDR1 reads SGHDT; CDR2 reads YYEEEE. CDR3 length: 15 residues. The CDR3 sequence: CASSLSGRGQETQYF. The CDR3, as DNA: TGTGCCAGCAGCTTGAGTGGCAGGGGGCAAGAGACCCAGTACTTC.

V gene TRBV7-6 combines with J gene TRBJ2-7, with D tentatively TRBD2 (8 bases). V was clipped by 5 bases and J by 7 bases, with 27 bases between them. The CDR3 length is 17 residues. Looked up from germline, CDR1 is SGHVS and CDR2 is FNYEAQ. CDR3 amino acids: CASSPRGREEHYGEQYF. CDR3 nucleotides: TGTGCCAGCAGCCCTAGGGGGCGGGAGGAACACTACGGGGAGCAGTACTTC.

The chain joins TRBV2 to TRBJ1-1, with a weak D call TRBD1 (6 bases). Germline loops: CDR1 SNHLY, CDR2 FYNNEI. The CDR3 is 21 amino acids. The V end was cut by 11 bases, the J end by 4 bases, with 41 bases between. The CDR3 reads CASGPRDPGHKAGASTTEAFF. The CDR3 DNA reads as TGTGCCTCAGGCCCAAGAGACCCGGGACATAAAGCGGGGGCGTCAACCACTGAAGCTTTCTTT. Looking up the rest from reference TRBV2 and TRBJ1-1 gives the full variable domain: EPEVTQTPSHQVTQMGQEVILRCVPISNHLYFYWYRQILGQKVEFLVSFYNNEISEKSEIFDDQFSVERPDGSNFTLKIRSTKLEDSAMYFCASGPRDPGHKAGASTTEAFFGQGTRLTVV.

The chain joins TRBV2 to TRBJ2-6, with D possibly matching TRBD2 (5 bases). The CDR3 is made up of 17 amino acids. V was shortened by 1 base and J by 4 bases, with 14 bases between the two germline ends. Germline V lookup: CDR1 SNHLY, CDR2 FYNNEI. Written as DNA, the CDR3 is TGTGCCAGCAGTGAAGGTAGAGGGCCGGAAGGGGCCAACGTCCTGACTTTC. Residues: CASSEGRGPEGANVLTF.